This T cell receptor beta chain is drawn from a study of technical replicates of blood from several donors. Assay used: immunoSEQ multiplex PCR; TCRdb lists only in-frame clones, some missing. Seen here are tens of thousands of clones, 85% to 95% observed once, and the top ten hold about 0.26%. The trim removed 5 bases at V and 5 bases at J, leaving 9 bases unmatched. The CDR3 is 15 residues long. The V gene's germline CDR1 is SGDLS and CDR2 YYNGEE. This TCR was sampled from a human donor in good health. The rearrangement uses TRBV9 and TRBJ2-7; 11 bases fit TRBD1. Input material: T cells isolated from PBMCs. DNA of the CDR3: TGTGCCAGCAGTTCCGGGACAGGGGGTTTCGACGAGCAGTACTTC. Amino acids: CASSSGTGGFDEQYF. The full variable domain, with the rest looked up from reference TRBV9 and TRBJ2-7, is DSGVTQTPKHLITATGQRVTLRCSPRSGDLSVYWYQQSLDQGLQFLIQYYNGEERAKGNILERFSAQQFPDLHSELNLSSLELGDSALYFCASSSGTGGFDEQYFGPGTRLTVT.